This TCR beta chain appears in the sequencing data of a study of blood T cell repertoires in COVID-19. Overall study: Sites across the United States, Italy and Spain contributed samples from acute and convalescent COVID-19.

Before being deemed recovered, Cohort 3 donors had two negative PCRs, clearance, or symptom resolution. Germline V gene sequence: CDR1 SGHNT, CDR2 YYREEE (reference sequence). The CDR3 covers 17 residues. The V segment lost 4 bases and the J segment 3 bases; nucleotides outside the gene matches: 9. In the study's own analysis: Amplification of reference gene primers was used by the study to estimate nucleated cell counts. Measured with immunoSEQ multiplex PCR; TCRdb has only the in-frame clones, and not every one. The V and J calls and clone size come from that table; D and trimming were worked out from the DNA. The data hold fewer than 200,000 clones, with about four fifths observed a single time.

The sample consisted of PBMCs or T cells enriched from blood (not recorded which). This sequence joins TRBV5-4 and TRBJ2-2, with 10 positions matching TRBD1. This TCR was sampled from a man in his forties or fifties who had recovered from COVID-19. The CDR3 DNA reads as TGTGCCAGCAGCGTACAGACAGGGGGCGCACACACCGGGGAGCTGTTTTTT. This encodes CASSVQTGGAHTGELFF. Using reference TRBV5-4 and TRBJ2-2 for the parts outside the CDR3, the full variable domain is ETGVTQSPTHLIKTRGQQVTLRCSSQSGHNTVSWYQQALGQGPQFIFQYYREEENGRGNFPPRFSGLQFPNYSSELNVNALELDDSALYLCASSVQTGGAHTGELFFGEGSRLTVL.